Listed here are 14 T cell receptor beta chains from one sample, sequenced in a study of blood T cell repertoires in COVID-19. Generated by immunoSEQ multiplex PCR, the TCRdb table keeps only in-frame clones and is missing some. The sample records approximately 66,000 clones, around 87% being singletons. Source material: peripheral blood. These TCRs come from a man aged 55 to 69 with acute or convalescent COVID-19.

This clone came up a few times. CDR3 amino acids: CASSPPPPNTGELFF. DNA of the CDR3: TGTGCCAGCTCACCACCTCCTCCTAACACCGGGGAGCTGTTTTTT. V and J are TRBV18 and TRBJ2-2; no clear D gene. Germline assignment: CDR1 KGHSH and CDR2 LQKENI. Trimming left V 0 bases short and J 2 bases short, with 7 bases between. The CDR3 runs to 15 residues.

This rearrangement joins TRBV7-2 to TRBJ1-6; D call uncertain. The germline V and J ends were trimmed by 1 base and 11 bases, with 9 bases remaining between them. This CDR3 is built from 13 residues. Per germline, CDR1 SGHTA and CDR2 FQGNSA. The CDR3 DNA reads TGTGCCAGCAGCTTAGATACAGATACACCCCTCCACTTT. Amino acid sequence: CASSLDTDTPLHF.

The table lists this clone with a few counts. This sequence joins TRBV9 and TRBJ2-3, with a tentative D call TRBD1 (6 bases). Germline V gene lookup returns CDR1 SGDLS and CDR2 YYNGEE. The CDR3 is 16 residues long. Trimming removed 2 bases at V and 2 bases at J, with 15 bases between. CDR3 DNA sequence: TGTGCCAGCAGCGTTAATCAGGGGCGGACCACAGATACGCAGTATTTT. Its protein product is CASSVNQGRTTDTQYF.

The J gene is TRBJ1-6, the V gene TRBV5-4; 8 bases are a match to TRBD1. Germline loops: CDR1 SGHNT, CDR2 YYREEE (reference sequence). The CDR3 sequence is 16 residues long. J gave up 7 bases and V 0 bases, and 6 bases lay outside the gene matches. The CDR3 protein is CASSLGQGARNSPLHF. For the CDR3, the DNA is TGTGCCAGCAGCTTGGGGCAGGGGGCGAGGAATTCACCCCTCCACTTT.

This chain uses TRBV18 with TRBJ1-2; the match to TRBD1 covers 9 bases. The CDR3 is 14 amino acids. The germline gives CDR1 KGHSH, CDR2 LQKENI. V lost 4 bases, J lost 8 bases, and 8 bases stayed unmatched. Here the CDR3 DNA reads TGTGCCAGCTCACGGACAGGGGCCGCGGACGGCTACACCTTC. It translates to CASSRTGAADGYTF.

This clone has only one observation. This chain connects TRBV7-5 to TRBJ1-5. TRBV7-5 is a known pseudogene. CDR3 size: 16 residues. The CDR3 DNA sequence: TGTGCCAGAAGCTGGTACGGTAACCCGCTTCGTCAGCCCCAGCATTTT. Translating gives CARSWYGNPLRQPQHF.

The chain is built from TRBV27 and TRBJ1-2; D may be TRBD1 (6 bases). This CDR3 contains 13 residues. V was cut by 5 bases and J by 3 bases, with 10 bases left in between. Per the germline V gene, CDR1 is MNHEY and CDR2 is SMNVEV (reference sequence). The CDR3 DNA reads TGTGCCAGCAGTACAGGACAGTACTATGGCTACACCTTC. The encoded protein is CASSTGQYYGYTF.

V gene TRBV5-5 combines with J gene TRBJ2-3; 7 bases match TRBD1. The CDR3 loop spans 15 amino acids. Unmatched junction bases numbered 6, after V lost 2 bases and J lost 3 bases. CDR1 and CDR2 (germline): SGHKS, YYEKEE (reference sequence). For the CDR3, the DNA is TGTGCCAGCAGCTTTACAGGGGTAGGAACAGATACGCAGTATTTT. This translates into CASSFTGVGTDTQYF.

V and J are TRBV18 and TRBJ2-1, with 7 positions matching TRBD2. The CDR3 length is 17 residues. The germline CDR1 and CDR2 sequences are KGHSH and LQKENI. The V segment lost 4 bases and the J segment 0 bases; nucleotides outside the gene matches: 9. CDR3 in DNA: TGTGCCAGCTCACGCACGACTAGCTCAAGCTCCTACAATGAGCAGTTCTTC. Amino acids: CASSRTTSSSSYNEQFF.

The CDR3 here is CASRRGTGVNTEAFF. CDR3 sequence (DNA): TGTGCCAGCAGAAGGGGGACAGGGGTAAACACTGAAGCTTTCTTT. The V and J genes are TRBV2 and TRBJ1-1; 10 bases align to TRBD1. The CDR3 runs to 15 residues. V was clipped by 6 bases and J by 2 bases; unmatched bases: 6. CDR1 SNHLY and CDR2 FYNNEI come from the germline V gene.

The CDR3 here is CASSPQRGGYEQFF. Here the CDR3 DNA reads TGTGCCAGCAGCCCTCAGAGAGGGGGCTATGAGCAGTTCTTC. This chain links TRBV21-1 with TRBJ2-1; TRBD1 is the table's D call, not checked against the DNA. TRBV21-1 has pseudogene status. CDR3 length: 14 amino acids.

V is TRBV19 and J is TRBJ1-4, with 9 bases fitting TRBD1. With V trimmed by 4 bases and J by 6 bases, 3 bases remained unmatched. The CDR3 is 14 residues long. Germline CDR1 is LNHDA and CDR2 is SQIVND (reference sequence). The DNA for the CDR3 is TGTGCCAGTAGTACGACAGGGGGACATGAAAAACTGTTTTTT. Protein sequence: CASSTTGGHEKLFF.

The V call is TRBV6-6, the J call TRBJ1-1; no clear D gene. There are 15 residues in the CDR3. Deletions cut 0 bases from V and 2 bases from J, with 10 bases between. Germline V lookup: CDR1 MNHNY, CDR2 SVGAGI (reference sequence). The CDR3 coding sequence is TGTGCCAGCAGTTACTCGATACAAGTTAACACTGAAGCTTTCTTT. It encodes CASSYSIQVNTEAFF.

The chain joins TRBV3-1 (or the pseudogene TRBV3-2) to TRBJ1-1; D remains unclear. Trimming pared 2 bases from V and 3 bases from J, leaving 19 bases between. This CDR3 is built from 17 residues. Germline CDR1 is LGHDT and CDR2 is YNNKEL (reference sequence). The DNA of the CDR3 is TGTGCCAGCAGCCAAAGGTTGTCGCCGGGGTGGGACACTGAAGCTTTCTTT. Protein product: CASSQRLSPGWDTEAFF.